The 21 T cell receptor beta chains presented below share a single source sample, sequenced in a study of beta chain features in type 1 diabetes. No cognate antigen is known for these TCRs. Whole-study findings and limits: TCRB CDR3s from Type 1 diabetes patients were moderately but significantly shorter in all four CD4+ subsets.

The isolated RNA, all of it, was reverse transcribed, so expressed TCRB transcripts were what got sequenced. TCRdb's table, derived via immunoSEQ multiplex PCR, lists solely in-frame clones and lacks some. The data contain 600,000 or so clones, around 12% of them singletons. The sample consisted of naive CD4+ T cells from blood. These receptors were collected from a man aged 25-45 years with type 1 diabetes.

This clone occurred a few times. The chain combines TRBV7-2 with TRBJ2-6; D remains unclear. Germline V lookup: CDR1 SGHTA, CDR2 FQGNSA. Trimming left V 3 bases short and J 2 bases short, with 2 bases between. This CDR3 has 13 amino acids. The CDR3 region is CASSFPGANVLTF. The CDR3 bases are TGTGCCAGCAGCTTTCCTGGGGCCAACGTCCTGACTTTC. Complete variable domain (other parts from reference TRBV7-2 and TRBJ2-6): GAGVSQSPSNKVTEKGKDVELRCDPISGHTALYWYRQSLGQGLEFLIYFQGNSAPDKSGLPSDRFSAERTGGSVSTLTIQRTQQEDSAVYLCASSFPGANVLTFGAGSRLTVL.

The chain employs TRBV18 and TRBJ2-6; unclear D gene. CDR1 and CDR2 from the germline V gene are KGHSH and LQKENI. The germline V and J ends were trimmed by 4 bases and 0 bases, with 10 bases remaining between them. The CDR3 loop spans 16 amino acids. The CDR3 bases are TGTGCCAGCTCACTCCAGACGAGCTCTGGGGCCAACGTCCTGACTTTC. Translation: CASSLQTSSGANVLTF.

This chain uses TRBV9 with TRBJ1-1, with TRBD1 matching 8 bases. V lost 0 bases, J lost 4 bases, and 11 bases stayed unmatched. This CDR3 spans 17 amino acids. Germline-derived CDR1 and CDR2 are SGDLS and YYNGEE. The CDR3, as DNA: TGTGCCAGCAGCGTAGCCGGTGGGACAGGAAAAGGCACTGAAGCTTTCTTT. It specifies CASSVAGGTGKGTEAFF.

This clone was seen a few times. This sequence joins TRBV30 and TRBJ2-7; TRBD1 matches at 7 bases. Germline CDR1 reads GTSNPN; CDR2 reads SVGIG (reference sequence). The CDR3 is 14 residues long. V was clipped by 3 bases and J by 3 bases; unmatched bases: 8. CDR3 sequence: CAWSRDSLNYEQYF. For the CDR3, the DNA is TGTGCCTGGAGCAGGGACAGCCTAAACTACGAGCAGTACTTC.

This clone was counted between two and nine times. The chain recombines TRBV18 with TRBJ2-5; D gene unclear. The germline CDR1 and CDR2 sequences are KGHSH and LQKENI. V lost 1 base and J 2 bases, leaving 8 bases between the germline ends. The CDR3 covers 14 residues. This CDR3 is CASSPQDKQETQYF. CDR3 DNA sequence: TGTGCCAGCTCACCACAGGATAAACAAGAGACCCAGTACTTC.

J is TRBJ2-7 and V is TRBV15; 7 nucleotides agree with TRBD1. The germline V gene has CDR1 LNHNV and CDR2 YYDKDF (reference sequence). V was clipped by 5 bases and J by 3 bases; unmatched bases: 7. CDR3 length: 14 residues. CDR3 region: CATSRGAGGYEQYF. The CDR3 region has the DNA TGTGCCACCAGCCGAGGGGCAGGGGGCTACGAGCAGTACTTC.

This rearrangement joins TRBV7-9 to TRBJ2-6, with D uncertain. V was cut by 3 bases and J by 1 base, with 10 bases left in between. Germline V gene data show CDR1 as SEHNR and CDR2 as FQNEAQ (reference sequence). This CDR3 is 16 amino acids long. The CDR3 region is CASSLGGRSGANVLTF. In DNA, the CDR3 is TGTGCCAGCAGCTTGGGCGGCCGGTCTGGGGCCAACGTCCTGACTTTC.

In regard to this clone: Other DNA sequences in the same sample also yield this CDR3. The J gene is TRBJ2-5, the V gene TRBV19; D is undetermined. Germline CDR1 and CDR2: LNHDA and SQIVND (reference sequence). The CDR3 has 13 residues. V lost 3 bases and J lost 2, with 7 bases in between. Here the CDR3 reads CASSMTRQETQYF. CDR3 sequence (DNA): TGTGCCAGTAGTATGACCAGACAAGAGACCCAGTACTTC.

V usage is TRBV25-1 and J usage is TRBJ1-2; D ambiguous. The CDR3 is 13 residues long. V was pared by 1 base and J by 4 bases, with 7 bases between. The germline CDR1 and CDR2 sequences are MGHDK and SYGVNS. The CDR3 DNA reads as TGTGCCAGCAGTGAATCGAGAACCTATGGCTACACCTTC. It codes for CASSESRTYGYTF.

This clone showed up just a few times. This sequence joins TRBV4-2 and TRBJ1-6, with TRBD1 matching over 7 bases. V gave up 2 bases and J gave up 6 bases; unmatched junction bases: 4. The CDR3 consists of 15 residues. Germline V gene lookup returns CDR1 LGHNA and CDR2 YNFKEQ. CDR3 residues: CASSQSRGFNSPLHF. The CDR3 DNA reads TGTGCCAGCAGCCAAAGCAGGGGGTTTAATTCACCCCTCCACTTT.

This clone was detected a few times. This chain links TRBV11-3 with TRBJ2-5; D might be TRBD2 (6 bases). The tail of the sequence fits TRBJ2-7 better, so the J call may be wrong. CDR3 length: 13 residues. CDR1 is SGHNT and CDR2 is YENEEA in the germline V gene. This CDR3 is CASSLRGSYEQYF. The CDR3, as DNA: TGTGCCAGCAGCTTGCGGGGTTCCTACGAGCAGTACTTC.

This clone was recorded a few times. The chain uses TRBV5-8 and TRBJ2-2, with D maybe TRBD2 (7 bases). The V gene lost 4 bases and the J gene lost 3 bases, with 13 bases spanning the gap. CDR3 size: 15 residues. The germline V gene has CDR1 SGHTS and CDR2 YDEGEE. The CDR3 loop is CASSKQGGDTGELFF. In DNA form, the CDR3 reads TGTGCCAGCAGCAAACAGGGAGGGGACACCGGGGAGCTGTTTTTT.

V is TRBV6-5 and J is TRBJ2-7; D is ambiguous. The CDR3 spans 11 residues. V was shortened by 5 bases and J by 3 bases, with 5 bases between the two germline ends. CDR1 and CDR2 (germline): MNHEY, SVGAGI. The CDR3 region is CASSHNYEQYF. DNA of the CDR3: TGTGCCAGCAGTCATAACTACGAGCAGTACTTC.

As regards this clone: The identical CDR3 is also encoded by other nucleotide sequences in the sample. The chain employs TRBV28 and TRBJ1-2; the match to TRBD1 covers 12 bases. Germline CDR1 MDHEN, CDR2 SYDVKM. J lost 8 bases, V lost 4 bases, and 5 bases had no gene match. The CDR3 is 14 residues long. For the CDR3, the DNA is TGTGCCAGCAGTTCGGGACAGGGGGCCTACGGCTACACCTTC. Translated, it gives CASSSGQGAYGYTF.

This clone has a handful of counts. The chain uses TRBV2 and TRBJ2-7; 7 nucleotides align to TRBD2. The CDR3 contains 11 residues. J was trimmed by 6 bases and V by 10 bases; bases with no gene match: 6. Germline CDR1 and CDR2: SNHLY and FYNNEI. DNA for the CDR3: TGTGCCACCCGGGAGGAGGGCGAGCAGTACTTC. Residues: CATREEGEQYF.

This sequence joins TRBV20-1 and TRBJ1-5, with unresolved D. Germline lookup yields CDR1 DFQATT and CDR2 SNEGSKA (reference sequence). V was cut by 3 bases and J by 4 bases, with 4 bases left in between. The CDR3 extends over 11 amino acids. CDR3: CSASNNQPQHF. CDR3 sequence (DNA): TGCAGTGCTAGTAATAATCAGCCCCAGCATTTT.

The CDR3 here is CASSLSSGAVQPQHF. The CDR3 region has the DNA TGTGCCAGCAGTTTATCATCTGGGGCGGTTCAGCCCCAGCATTTT. This rearrangement joins TRBV27 to TRBJ1-5; D may be TRBD1 (5 bases). The V gene's germline CDR1 is MNHEY and CDR2 SMNVEV (reference sequence). The CDR3 contains 15 residues. The V gene lost 0 bases and the J gene lost 6 bases, with 12 bases spanning the gap.

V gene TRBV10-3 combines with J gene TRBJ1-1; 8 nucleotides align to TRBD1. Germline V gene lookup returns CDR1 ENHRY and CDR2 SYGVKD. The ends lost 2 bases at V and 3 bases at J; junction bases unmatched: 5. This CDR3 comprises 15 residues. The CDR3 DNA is TGTGCCATCAGTGAGGGACAGGGTCCCGACACTGAAGCTTTCTTT. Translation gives CAISEGQGPDTEAFF.

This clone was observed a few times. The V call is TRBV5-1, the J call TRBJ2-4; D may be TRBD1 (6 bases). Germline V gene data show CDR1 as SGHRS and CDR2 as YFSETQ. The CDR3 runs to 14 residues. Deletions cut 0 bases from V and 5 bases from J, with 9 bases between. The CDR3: CASSLDGQQNIQYF. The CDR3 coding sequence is TGCGCCAGCAGCTTGGATGGACAGCAAAACATTCAGTACTTC.

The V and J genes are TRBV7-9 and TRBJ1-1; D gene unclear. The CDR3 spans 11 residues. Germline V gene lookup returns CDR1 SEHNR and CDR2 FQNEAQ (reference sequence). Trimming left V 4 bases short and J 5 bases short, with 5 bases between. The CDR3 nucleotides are TGTGCCAGCAGCTCTCAAACTGAAGCTTTCTTT. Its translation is CASSSQTEAFF.

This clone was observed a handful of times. The CDR3 loop reads CASSSRTKNSPLHF. DNA of the CDR3: TGTGCCAGCAGTTCTCGGACTAAGAATTCACCCCTCCACTTT. The rearrangement uses TRBV25-1 and TRBJ1-6; D gene ambiguous. Germline-derived CDR1 and CDR2 are MGHDK and SYGVNS. V was trimmed by 5 bases and J by 7 bases, leaving 12 bases between them. The CDR3 loop spans 14 amino acids.